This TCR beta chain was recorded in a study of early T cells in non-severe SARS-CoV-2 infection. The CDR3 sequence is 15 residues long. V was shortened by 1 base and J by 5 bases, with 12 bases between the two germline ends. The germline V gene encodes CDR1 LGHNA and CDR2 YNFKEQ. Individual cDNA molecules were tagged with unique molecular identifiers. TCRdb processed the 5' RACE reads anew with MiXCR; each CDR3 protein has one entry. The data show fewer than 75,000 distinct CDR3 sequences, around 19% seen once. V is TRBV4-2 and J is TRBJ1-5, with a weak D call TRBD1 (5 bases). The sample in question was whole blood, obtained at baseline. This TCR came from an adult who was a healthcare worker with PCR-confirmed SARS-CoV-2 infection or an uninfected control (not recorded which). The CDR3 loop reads CASSQAGPGHQPQHF. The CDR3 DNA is TGTGCCAGCAGCCAAGCGGGACCGGGCCATCAGCCCCAGCATTTT.